The 25 T cell receptor beta chains given below trace back to one sample, sequenced in a study of T cells in Graves' hyperthyroidism and ophthalmopathy. The CDR3 regions of TCR beta were amplified from RNA transcripts. Researchers ran a first-round RT-PCR on the TCR CDR3 using the HTBI primer set. TCRdb independently ran MiXCR on the multiplex PCR reads; one entry per CDR3 protein. The sample records 500,000 to 600,000 distinct CDR3 sequences, approximately 44% being singletons. Material for sequencing was peripheral blood or thyroid tissue (not recorded which). The source is an adult woman with Graves' disease, either hyperthyroidism or ophthalmopathy (not recorded which).

This clonotype was counted ten times or more. The rearrangement uses TRBV6-1 and TRBJ2-7; possibly TRBD1 for D (5 bases). Trimming removed 6 bases at V and 0 bases at J, with 12 bases between. CDR1 and CDR2 from the germline V gene are MNHNS and SASEGT. This CDR3 spans 14 amino acids. The CDR3 DNA follows: TGTGCCAGCAGAGGACATCTAAGCTCCTACGAGCAGTACTTC. Encoded protein: CASRGHLSSYEQYF.

The rearrangement uses TRBV10-3 and TRBJ1-1; 9 nucleotides align to TRBD1. CDR3 length: 13 residues. CDR1 ENHRY and CDR2 SYGVKD come from the germline V gene. V lost 8 bases to trimming and J lost 4 bases; unmatched junction nucleotides: 5. The CDR3 loop reads CAIAETGGTEAFF. CDR3 DNA sequence: TGTGCCATCGCCGAGACAGGGGGCACTGAAGCTTTCTTT.

This clonotype was picked up many times. The V call is TRBV7-2, the J call TRBJ2-5; D is unresolved. In germline, CDR1 is SGHTA, CDR2 FQGNSA. The germline V and J ends were trimmed by 6 bases and 2 bases, with 10 bases remaining between them. The CDR3 is 13 amino acids. CDR3 loop: CASSLSFQETQYF. The CDR3 DNA reads TGTGCCAGCAGTTTATCCTTTCAAGAGACCCAGTACTTC.

This clonotype has at least ten counts. J is TRBJ1-3 and V is TRBV4-1, with D maybe TRBD1 (5 bases). The CDR3 extends over 16 amino acids. With 1 base removed from V and 1 base from J, the gap between germline ends came to 11 bases. Germline-derived CDR1 and CDR2 are MGHRA and YSYEKL. The CDR3 bases are TGCGCCAGCAGCCAAGGCGCAGGGTGGTCTGGAAACACCATATATTTT. Translated, it gives CASSQGAGWSGNTIYF.

This clonotype was observed a handful of times. The chain couples TRBV12-3 or TRBV12-4 to TRBJ1-6, with D hard to call. This CDR3 has 13 residues. The ends were cut back, 1 base at V and 10 bases at J, with 8 bases in the middle. The CDR3 sequence: CASSLGGVSPLHF. The CDR3 DNA reads as TGTGCCAGCAGTTTAGGAGGAGTATCACCCCTCCACTTT.

The V gene is TRBV7-8, the J gene TRBJ2-5, with 9 bases aligning to TRBD1. The trim removed 6 bases at V and 7 bases at J, leaving 9 bases unmatched. CDR3 length: 14 residues. In germline, CDR1 is SGHVS, CDR2 FQNEAQ. The CDR3 protein is CASSRTGDGGTQYF. Written as DNA, the CDR3 is TGTGCCAGCAGTCGGACAGGGGACGGGGGGACCCAGTACTTC. Variable domain in full (rest from reference TRBV7-8 and TRBJ2-5): GAGVSQSPRYKVAKRGQDVALRCDPISGHVSLFWYQQALGQGPEFLTYFQNEAQLDKSGLPSDRFFAERPEGSVSTLKIQRTQQEDSAVYLCASSRTGDGGTQYFGPGTRLLVL.

About this clonotype itself: A much larger clone is a single base away; this may be a read error. The J gene is TRBJ2-6, the V gene TRBV3-1; 7 bases align to TRBD1. The CDR3 covers 16 residues. The germline V gene has CDR1 LGHDT and CDR2 YNNKEL (reference sequence). CDR3 sequence (DNA): TGTGCCAGCAGCCAGGGACAGATCTCTGGGGCCAACGCCCTGACTTTC. Translation: CASSQGQISGANALTF.

Notes on this clonotype: Sequence at one end of the junction differs from germline and may be a read error. The chain combines TRBV4-1 with TRBJ2-2, with D possibly matching TRBD2 (5 bases). Germline CDR1 MGHRA, CDR2 YSYEKL. The CDR3 runs 17 residues. The CDR3 nucleotides are TGTGCCAGCAGCCAAGAATTAAAACCTTGGGCGGCCGGGGAGCTGCTTTTT. This translates into CASSQELKPWAAGELLF.

At least ten counts were recorded for this clonotype. The chain uses TRBV6-2 or TRBV6-3 and TRBJ2-7; no reliable D call. The CDR3 is 12 amino acids. Trimming shortened V by 5 bases and J by 6 bases, and 11 bases separated the two germline ends. From germline, CDR1 is MNHEY and CDR2 SVGEGT. CDR3 residues: CASSTSWVEQYF. In DNA, the CDR3 is TGTGCCAGCAGTACAAGTTGGGTCGAGCAGTACTTC.

The gene calls are TRBV6-5 and TRBJ2-7; 9 positions match TRBD1. The CDR3 extends over 15 amino acids. V was pared by 5 bases and J by 5 bases, with 10 bases of the junction left unmatched. CDR1 is MNHEY, CDR2 SVGAGI, per germline. The CDR3 coding sequence is TGTGCCAGCAGTCCTTTAGACAGGGACAGGGACGAGCAGTACTTC. It translates to CASSPLDRDRDEQYF.

The table lists this clonotype with many counts. CDR3 amino acids: CASSLSNEKLFF. The CDR3, as DNA: TGTGCCAGCAGCTTATCTAATGAAAAACTGTTTTTT. The chain links TRBV7-9 to TRBJ1-4; D is unresolved. CDR3 length equals 12 residues. V lost 2 bases, J lost 3 bases, and 1 base lay in between. Germline V lookup: CDR1 SEHNR, CDR2 FQNEAQ (reference sequence).

The chain carries TRBV7-8 and TRBJ2-2, with D unresolved. Looked up from germline, CDR1 is SGHVS and CDR2 is FQNEAQ. The V gene lost 2 bases and the J gene lost 5 bases, with 6 bases spanning the gap. This CDR3 contains 13 residues. The CDR3 nucleotides are TGTGCCAGCAGCTTAAAACTGACCGGGGAGCTGTTTTTT. Encoded protein: CASSLKLTGELFF.

Turning to this clonotype: The conserved phenylalanine or tryptophan is not found at the CDR3 terminus, so this likely reflects a read error. No DNA is shown, since the ends of the CDR3 on it are uncertain; the CDR3 is the one TCRdb lists. V and J are TRBV11-2 and TRBJ2-2. The CDR3 is made up of 9 amino acids, end residues included. Germline assignment: CDR1 SGHAT and CDR2 FQNNGV. CDR3 amino acids: CASSLGVNS.

The chain uses TRBV5-1 and TRBJ1-2; the D is unclear. V shed 4 bases and J shed 0 bases, with 13 bases lying between them. CDR1 SGHRS and CDR2 YFSETQ come from the germline V gene. The CDR3 runs 15 residues. CDR3 DNA sequence: TGCGCCAGCAGCGGAATAGCGGGATCTAACTATGGCTACACCTTC. Encoded protein: CASSGIAGSNYGYTF.

This clonotype was detected many times. The CDR3 spells CASSFGSSSYEQYF. Here the CDR3 DNA reads TGTGCCAGCAGTTTCGGATCGAGCTCCTACGAGCAGTACTTC. V and J are TRBV12-3 or TRBV12-4 and TRBJ2-7; D unresolved. Deletions cut 3 bases from V and 0 bases from J, with 9 bases between. There are 14 residues in the CDR3.

This chain's CDR3 is CASLRSLETQYF. CDR3 nucleotides: TGTGCCAGCCTCCGGAGTCTGGAGACCCAGTACTTC. The chain couples TRBV7-9 to TRBJ2-5; D not certain. With 8 bases removed from V and 5 bases from J, the gap between germline ends came to 12 bases. From germline, CDR1 is SEHNR and CDR2 FQNEAQ (reference sequence). The CDR3 spans 12 residues. Supplemented by reference TRBV7-9 and TRBJ2-5, the full variable domain reads DTGVSQNPRHKITKRGQNVTFRCDPISEHNRLYWYRQTLGQGPEFLTYFQNEAQLEKSRLLSDRFSAERPKGSFSTLEIQRTEQGDSAMYLCASLRSLETQYFGPGTRLLVL.

This clonotype appeared once. This chain connects TRBV5-1 to TRBJ2-3; possibly TRBD1 for D (6 bases). Germline CDR1 is SGHRS and CDR2 is YFSETQ. The CDR3 runs to 14 residues. V lost 4 bases, J lost 2 bases, and 11 bases lay in between. The CDR3 is CASSEDRPTDTQYF. The CDR3 DNA reads TGCGCCAGCAGCGAGGACAGACCCACAGATACGCAGTATTTT. The whole variable domain, remainder taken from reference TRBV5-1 and TRBJ2-3, is KAGVTQTPRYLIKTRGQQVTLSCSPISGHRSVSWYQQTPGQGLQFLFEYFSETQRNKGNFPGRFSGRQFSNSRSEMNVSTLELGDSALYLCASSEDRPTDTQYFGPGTRLTVL.

This clonotype came up a few times. The chain employs TRBV7-2 and TRBJ2-5, with D perhaps matching TRBD2 (6 bases). Germline V lookup: CDR1 SGHTA, CDR2 FQGNSA. The CDR3 extends over 14 amino acids. V was clipped by 3 bases and J by 5 bases, with 13 bases between them. Written as DNA, the CDR3 is TGTGCCAGCAGCTTCGGGTCTAGCGCGGAGACCCAGTACTTC. Its protein product is CASSFGSSAETQYF. Full variable domain (rest looked up from reference TRBV7-2 and TRBJ2-5): GAGVSQSPSNKVTEKGKDVELRCDPISGHTALYWYRQSLGQGLEFLIYFQGNSAPDKSGLPSDRFSAERTGGSVSTLTIQRTQQEDSAVYLCASSFGSSAETQYFGPGTRLLVL.

The chain recombines TRBV2 with TRBJ1-1; D is unresolved. Germline-derived CDR1 and CDR2 are SNHLY and FYNNEI. This CDR3 contains 13 residues. Trimming pared 6 bases from V and 1 base from J, leaving 9 bases between. CDR3: CASRHKKNTEAFF. The CDR3 DNA sequence: TGTGCCAGCAGGCATAAGAAGAACACTGAAGCTTTCTTT.

The V gene is TRBV20-1, the J gene TRBJ1-1; 7 bases are shared with TRBD1. CDR1 is DFQATT, CDR2 SNEGSKA, per germline (reference sequence). Germline trimming cut 6 bases from V and 2 bases from J; bases unmatched to any gene: 6. The CDR3 is made up of 13 amino acids. The CDR3 sequence is CSAVQGLNTEAFF. The CDR3 DNA is TGCAGTGCAGTACAGGGGCTAAACACTGAAGCTTTCTTT.

V and J are TRBV5-1 and TRBJ1-5; D possibly corresponds to TRBD1 (6 bases). The germline V and J ends were trimmed by 5 bases and 1 base, with 16 bases remaining between them. This CDR3 spans 16 amino acids. Germline loops: CDR1 SGHRS, CDR2 YFSETQ. The DNA of the CDR3 is TGCGCCAGCAGGGTAGGGGGGCCGTACAGCAATCAGCCCCAGCATTTT. This codes for CASRVGGPYSNQPQHF.

This chain joins TRBV20-1 and TRBJ2-5; 8 bases match TRBD1. Germline assignment: CDR1 DFQATT and CDR2 SNEGSKA (reference sequence). V was clipped by 2 bases and J by 9 bases; unmatched bases: 8. CDR3 length: 13 amino acids. CDR3 DNA sequence: TGCAGTGCTAGACAGGACAGGGAGGAGCCCCAGTACTTC. Its protein product is CSARQDREEPQYF.

CDR3: CASRRGEYGYTF. The DNA for the CDR3 is TGTGCCAGCAGGAGAGGGGAATATGGCTACACCTTC. The gene calls are TRBV7-9 and TRBJ1-2, with TRBD1 as a possible D gene (5 bases). There are 12 residues in the CDR3. In germline, CDR1 is SEHNR, CDR2 FQNEAQ (reference sequence). V lost 6 bases and J 5 bases, leaving 10 bases between the germline ends. Variable domain in full (rest from reference TRBV7-9 and TRBJ1-2): DTGVSQNPRHKITKRGQNVTFRCDPISEHNRLYWYRQTLGQGPEFLTYFQNEAQLEKSRLLSDRFSAERPKGSFSTLEIQRTEQGDSAMYLCASRRGEYGYTFGSGTRLTVV.

This chain uses TRBV2 with TRBJ2-5, with TRBD1 as a possible D gene (6 bases). The CDR3 totals 13 residues. CDR1 and CDR2 from the germline V gene are SNHLY and FYNNEI. V was shortened by 2 bases and J by 4 bases, with 8 bases between the two germline ends. DNA of the CDR3: TGTGCCAGCAGTGAACAGGGGACAGAGACCCAGTACTTC. As protein: CASSEQGTETQYF.

This clonotype was seen a handful of times. This rearrangement joins TRBV30 to TRBJ1-4; D gene uncertain. Looked up from germline, CDR1 is GTSNPN and CDR2 is SVGIG (reference sequence). Trimming left V 2 bases short and J 8 bases short, with 9 bases between. This CDR3 is built from 12 residues. This CDR3 reads CAWSSGREKLFF. CDR3 nucleotides: TGTGCCTGGAGTTCCGGGAGGGAAAAACTGTTTTTT. The variable domain in full, completed from reference TRBV30 and TRBJ1-4, reads SQTIHQWPATLVQPVGSPLSLECTVEGTSNPNLYWYRQAAGRGLQLLFYSVGIGQISSEVPQNLSASRPQDRQFILSSKKLLLSDSGFYLCAWSSGREKLFFGSGTQLSVL.